This section outlines one T cell receptor (beta chain) sequence together with its context. Its target is not known. The protocol was immunoSEQ multiplex PCR, while the TCRdb copy is restricted to in-frame clones and leaves out a portion. The sample holds 150,000 to 180,000 clones, about 87% seen once. The time point: blood 2 weeks post-SBRT. Noted treatment: 15 Gy SBRT to primary tumor, nephrectomy 4 weeks later. In germline, CDR1 is SGHDT, CDR2 YYEEEE. The J segment lost 4 bases and the V segment lost 2 bases, leaving 9 bases of the junction unmatched. This CDR3 has 16 residues. The data derive from a study of radiation and T cells in renal cell carcinoma. Study information: Nephrectomy followed 15 Gy stereotactic body radiation by 4 weeks.

Study-level findings and limits: Top tumor clonotypes rose in blood 2 weeks post-radiation, then contracted. Without pretreatment biopsies, baseline tumor clonotype presence was undetermined.

The TCR originated in a woman aged 45-65 years with renal cell carcinoma. This sample comprised blood, obtained from a patient whose treatment included radiotherapy and nephrectomy. V gene TRBV5-6 combines with J gene TRBJ2-7; TRBD1 matches at 10 bases. The CDR3 region is CASSLQPGTGEYEQYF. In DNA, the CDR3 is TGTGCCAGCAGCTTACAGCCTGGGACAGGGGAATACGAGCAGTACTTC.